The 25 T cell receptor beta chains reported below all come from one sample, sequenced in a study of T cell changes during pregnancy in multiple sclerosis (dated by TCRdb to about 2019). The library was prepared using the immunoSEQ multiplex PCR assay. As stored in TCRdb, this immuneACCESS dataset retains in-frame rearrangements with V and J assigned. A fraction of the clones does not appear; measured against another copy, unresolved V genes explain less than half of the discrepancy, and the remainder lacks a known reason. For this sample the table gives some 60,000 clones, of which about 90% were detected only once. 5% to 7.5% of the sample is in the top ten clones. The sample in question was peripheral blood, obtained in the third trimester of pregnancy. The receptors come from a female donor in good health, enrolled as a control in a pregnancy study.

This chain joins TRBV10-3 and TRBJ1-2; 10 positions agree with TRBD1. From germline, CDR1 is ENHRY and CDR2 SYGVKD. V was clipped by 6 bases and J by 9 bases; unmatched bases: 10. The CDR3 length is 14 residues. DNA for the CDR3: TGTGCCATCAGCGATCGGGGACAGGGGAATAGCTACACCTTC. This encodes CAISDRGQGNSYTF.

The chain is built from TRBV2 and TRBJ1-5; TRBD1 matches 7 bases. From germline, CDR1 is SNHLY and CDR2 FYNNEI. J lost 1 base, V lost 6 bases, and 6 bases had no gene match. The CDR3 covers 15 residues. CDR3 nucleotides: TGTGCCAGCAGAGCCGGGACAGCAAGCAATCAGCCCCAGCATTTT. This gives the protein CASRAGTASNQPQHF. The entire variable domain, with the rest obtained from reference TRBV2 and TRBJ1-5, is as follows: EPEVTQTPSHQVTQMGQEVILRCVPISNHLYFYWYRQILGQKVEFLVSFYNNEISEKSEIFDDQFSVERPDGSNFTLKIRSTKLEDSAMYFCASRAGTASNQPQHFGDGTRLSIL.

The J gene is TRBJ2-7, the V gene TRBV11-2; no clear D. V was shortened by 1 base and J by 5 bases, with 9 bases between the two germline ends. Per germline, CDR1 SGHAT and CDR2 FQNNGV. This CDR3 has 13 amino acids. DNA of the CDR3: TGTGCCAGCAGCTTAGTTGGGCAGAACGAGCAGTACTTC. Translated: CASSLVGQNEQYF. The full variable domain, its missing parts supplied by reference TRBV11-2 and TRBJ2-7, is EAGVAQSPRYKIIEKRQSVAFWCNPISGHATLYWYQQILGQGPKLLIQFQNNGVVDDSQLPKDRFSAERLKGVDSTLKIQPAKLEDSAVYLCASSLVGQNEQYFGPGTRLTVT.

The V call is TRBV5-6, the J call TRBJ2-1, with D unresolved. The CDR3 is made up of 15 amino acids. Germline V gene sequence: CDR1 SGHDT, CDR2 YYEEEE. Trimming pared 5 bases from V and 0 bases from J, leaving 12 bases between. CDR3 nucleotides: TGTGCCAGCAGTTTCCGAGGTAACTCCTACAATGAGCAGTTCTTC. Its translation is CASSFRGNSYNEQFF.

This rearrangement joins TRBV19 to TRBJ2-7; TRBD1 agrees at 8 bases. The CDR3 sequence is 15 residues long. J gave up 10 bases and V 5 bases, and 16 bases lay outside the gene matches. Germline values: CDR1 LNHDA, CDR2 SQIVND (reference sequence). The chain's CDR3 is CASSRPGQGLVEQYF. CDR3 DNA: TGTGCCAGTAGTCGCCCAGGACAGGGTCTTGTTGAACAGTACTTC. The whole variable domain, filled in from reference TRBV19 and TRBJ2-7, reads DGGITQSPKYLFRKEGQNVTLSCEQNLNHDAMYWYRQDPGQGLRLIYYSQIVNDFQKGDIAEGYSVSREKKESFPLTVTSAQKNPTAFYLCASSRPGQGLVEQYFGPGTRLTVT.

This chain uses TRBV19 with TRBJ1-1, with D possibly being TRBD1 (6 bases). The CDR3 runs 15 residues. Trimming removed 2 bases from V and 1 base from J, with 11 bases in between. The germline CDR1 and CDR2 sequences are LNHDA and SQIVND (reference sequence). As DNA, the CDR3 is TGTGCCAGTAGTATACCACTACAGGGGAACACTGAAGCTTTCTTT. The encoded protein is CASSIPLQGNTEAFF.

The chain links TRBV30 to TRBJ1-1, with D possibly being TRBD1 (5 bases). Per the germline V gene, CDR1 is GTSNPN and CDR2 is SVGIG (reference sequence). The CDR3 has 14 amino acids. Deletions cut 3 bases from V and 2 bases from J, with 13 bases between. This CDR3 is CAWSPQRGNTEAFF. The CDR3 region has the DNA TGTGCCTGGAGCCCCCAAAGGGGAAACACTGAAGCTTTCTTT.

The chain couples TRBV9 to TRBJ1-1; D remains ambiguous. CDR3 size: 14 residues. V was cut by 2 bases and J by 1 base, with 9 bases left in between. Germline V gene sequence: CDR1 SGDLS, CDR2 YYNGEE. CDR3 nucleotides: TGTGCCAGCAGCGTCAGAGACAAGAACACTGAAGCTTTCTTT. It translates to CASSVRDKNTEAFF.

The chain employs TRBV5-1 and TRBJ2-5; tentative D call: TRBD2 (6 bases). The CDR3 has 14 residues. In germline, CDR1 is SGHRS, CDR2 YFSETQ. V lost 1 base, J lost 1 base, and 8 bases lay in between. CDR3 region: CASSLNSGQETQYF. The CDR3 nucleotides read TGCGCCAGCAGCTTGAATAGCGGCCAAGAGACCCAGTACTTC.

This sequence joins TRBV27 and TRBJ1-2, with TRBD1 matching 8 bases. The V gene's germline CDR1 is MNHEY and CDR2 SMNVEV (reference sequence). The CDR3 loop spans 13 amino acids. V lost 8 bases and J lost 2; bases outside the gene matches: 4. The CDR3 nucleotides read TGTGCCAGCCACCGGACAGGGAACTATGGCTACACCTTC. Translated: CASHRTGNYGYTF.

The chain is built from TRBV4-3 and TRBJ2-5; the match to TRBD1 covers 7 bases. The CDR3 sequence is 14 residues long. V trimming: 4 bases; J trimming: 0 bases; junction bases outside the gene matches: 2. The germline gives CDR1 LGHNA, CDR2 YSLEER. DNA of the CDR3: TGCGCCAGCAGCCCCGGGACAGACCAAGAGACCCAGTACTTC. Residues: CASSPGTDQETQYF.

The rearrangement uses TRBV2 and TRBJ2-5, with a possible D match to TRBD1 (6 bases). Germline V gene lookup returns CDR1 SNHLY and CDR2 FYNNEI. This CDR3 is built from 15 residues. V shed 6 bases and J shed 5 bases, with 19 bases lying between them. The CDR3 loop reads CASSTTGTLGETQYF. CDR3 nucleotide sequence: TGTGCCAGCAGCACCACTGGGACATTAGGGGAGACCCAGTACTTC.

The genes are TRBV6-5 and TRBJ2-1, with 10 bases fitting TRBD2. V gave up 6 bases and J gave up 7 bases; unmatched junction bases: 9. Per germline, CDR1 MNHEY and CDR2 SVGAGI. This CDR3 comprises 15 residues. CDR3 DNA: TGTGCCAGCAGAGACCTAGCGGGAGCGGGTAATGAGCAGTTCTTC. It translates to CASRDLAGAGNEQFF.

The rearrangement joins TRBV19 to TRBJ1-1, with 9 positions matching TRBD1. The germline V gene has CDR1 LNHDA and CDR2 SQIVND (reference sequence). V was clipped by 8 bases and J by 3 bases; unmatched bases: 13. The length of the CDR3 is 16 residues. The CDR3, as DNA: TGTGCCAGTTCGTACGGGACAGGGACATTTTACACTGAAGCTTTCTTT. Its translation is CASSYGTGTFYTEAFF.

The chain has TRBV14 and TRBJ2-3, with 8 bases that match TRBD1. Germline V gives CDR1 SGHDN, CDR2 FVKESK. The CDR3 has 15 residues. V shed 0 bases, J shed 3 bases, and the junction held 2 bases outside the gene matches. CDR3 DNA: TGTGCCAGCAGCCAAGACAGGGGGCTGACAGATACGCAGTATTTT. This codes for CASSQDRGLTDTQYF.

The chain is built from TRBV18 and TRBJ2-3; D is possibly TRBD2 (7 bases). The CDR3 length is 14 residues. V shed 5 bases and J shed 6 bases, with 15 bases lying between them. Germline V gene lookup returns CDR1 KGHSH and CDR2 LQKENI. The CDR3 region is CASSYGGLQDTQYF. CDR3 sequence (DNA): TGTGCCAGCTCATACGGGGGGCTCCAGGATACGCAGTATTTT.

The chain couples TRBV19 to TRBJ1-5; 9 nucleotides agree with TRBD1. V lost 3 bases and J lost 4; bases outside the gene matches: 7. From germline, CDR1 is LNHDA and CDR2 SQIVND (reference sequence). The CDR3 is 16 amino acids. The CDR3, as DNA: TGTGCCAGTAGTATTAGGGACAGGGTTAGGAATCAGCCCCAGCATTTT. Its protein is CASSIRDRVRNQPQHF.

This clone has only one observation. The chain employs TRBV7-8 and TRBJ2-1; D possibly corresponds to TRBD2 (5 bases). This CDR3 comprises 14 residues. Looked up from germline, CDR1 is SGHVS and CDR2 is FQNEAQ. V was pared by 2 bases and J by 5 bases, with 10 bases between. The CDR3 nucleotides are TGTGCCAGCAGCTTAAGGAGGAAAAACAATGAGCAGTTCTTC. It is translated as CASSLRRKNNEQFF.

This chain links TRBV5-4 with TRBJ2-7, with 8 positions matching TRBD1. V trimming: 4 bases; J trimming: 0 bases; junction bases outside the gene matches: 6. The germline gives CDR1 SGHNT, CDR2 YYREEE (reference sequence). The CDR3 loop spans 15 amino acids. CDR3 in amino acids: CASSRGQALSYEQYF. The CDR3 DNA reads TGTGCCAGCAGCCGGGGACAGGCGCTCTCCTACGAGCAGTACTTC.

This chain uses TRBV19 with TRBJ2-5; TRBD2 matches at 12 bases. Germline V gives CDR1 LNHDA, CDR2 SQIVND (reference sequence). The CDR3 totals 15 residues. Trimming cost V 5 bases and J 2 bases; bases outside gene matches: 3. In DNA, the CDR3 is TGTGCCAGTAGTGGGACTAGCGGGTATCAAGAGACCCAGTACTTC. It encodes CASSGTSGYQETQYF.

CDR3 residues: CAISASGSETQYF. The CDR3, as DNA: TGTGCCATCAGTGCGTCAGGGAGCGAGACCCAGTACTTC. The chain carries TRBV10-3 and TRBJ2-5, with D perhaps being TRBD1 or TRBD2 (5 bases each). The ends were cut back, 4 bases at V and 5 bases at J, with 11 bases in the middle. Germline V gene sequence: CDR1 ENHRY, CDR2 SYGVKD. CDR3 length: 13 amino acids.

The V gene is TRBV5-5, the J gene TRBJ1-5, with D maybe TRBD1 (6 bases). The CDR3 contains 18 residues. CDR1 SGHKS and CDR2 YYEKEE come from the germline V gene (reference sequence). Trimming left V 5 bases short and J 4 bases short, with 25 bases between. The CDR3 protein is CASSHDWEKSQGNQPQHF. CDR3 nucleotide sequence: TGTGCCAGCAGTCACGATTGGGAGAAATCCCAGGGGAATCAGCCCCAGCATTTT.

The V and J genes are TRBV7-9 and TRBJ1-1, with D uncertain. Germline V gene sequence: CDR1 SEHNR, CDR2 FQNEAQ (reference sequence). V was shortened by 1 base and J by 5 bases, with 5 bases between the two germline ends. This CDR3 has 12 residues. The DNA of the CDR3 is TGTGCCAGCAGCTTAGGGAGGACTGAAGCTTTCTTT. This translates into CASSLGRTEAFF.

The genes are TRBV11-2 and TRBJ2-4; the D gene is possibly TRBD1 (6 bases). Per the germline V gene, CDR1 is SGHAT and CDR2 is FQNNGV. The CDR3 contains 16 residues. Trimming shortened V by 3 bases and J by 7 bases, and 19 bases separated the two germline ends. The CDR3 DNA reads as TGTGCCAGCAGCTTGGGGACATCCTTAGTCGGGAACATTCAGTACTTC. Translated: CASSLGTSLVGNIQYF.

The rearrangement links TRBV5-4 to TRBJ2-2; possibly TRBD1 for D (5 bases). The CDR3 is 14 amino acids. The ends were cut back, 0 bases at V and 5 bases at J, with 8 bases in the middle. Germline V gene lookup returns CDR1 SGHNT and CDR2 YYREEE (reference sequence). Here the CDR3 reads CASSLDPGTGELFF. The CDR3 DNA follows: TGTGCCAGCAGCTTGGACCCAGGGACCGGGGAGCTGTTTTTT.